This TCR beta chain emerged from a study of blood T cell repertoires in COVID-19. Study information: Samples of COVID-19 (acute and convalescent) were obtained from the United States, Italy and Spain.

Authors' analysis steps: Estimates of nucleated cell counts were drawn from the amplification of reference gene primers. The data were produced by immunoSEQ multiplex PCR, yet TCRdb's version contains in-frame clones alone and is incomplete. From that table come the V and J calls and clone size; the DNA was used to work out D and trimming. The table lists 300,000 or so clones, roughly 90% of them singletons. The CDR3 is made up of 15 amino acids. J lost 6 bases, V lost 4 bases, and 8 bases had no gene match. Germline assignment: CDR1 LNHDA and CDR2 SQIVND (reference sequence). This TCR derives from a man between 60 and 75 years old who had recovered from COVID-19. Input material: PBMCs or T cells enriched from blood (not recorded which). This sequence joins TRBV19 and TRBJ2-2; 7 nucleotides match TRBD1. DNA for the CDR3: TGTGCCAGTAGTAGAGACAGGGTTAGATCCGGGGAGCTGTTTTTT. Translation gives CASSRDRVRSGELFF.